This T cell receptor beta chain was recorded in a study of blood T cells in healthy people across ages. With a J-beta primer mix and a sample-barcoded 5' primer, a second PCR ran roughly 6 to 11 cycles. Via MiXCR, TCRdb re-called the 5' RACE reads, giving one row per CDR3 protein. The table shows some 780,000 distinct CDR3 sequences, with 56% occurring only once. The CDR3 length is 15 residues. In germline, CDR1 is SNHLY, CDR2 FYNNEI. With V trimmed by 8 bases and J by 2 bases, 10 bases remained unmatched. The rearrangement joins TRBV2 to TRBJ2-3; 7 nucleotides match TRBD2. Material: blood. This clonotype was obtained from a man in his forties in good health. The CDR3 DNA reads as TGTGCCAGCGAGGGGCGGGCGGGAGTCACAGATACGCAGTATTTT. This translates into CASEGRAGVTDTQYF. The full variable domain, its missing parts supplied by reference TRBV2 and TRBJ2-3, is EPEVTQTPSHQVTQMGQEVILRCVPISNHLYFYWYRQILGQKVEFLVSFYNNEISEKSEIFDDQFSVERPDGSNFTLKIRSTKLEDSAMYFCASEGRAGVTDTQYFGPGTRLTVL.